This paragraph reports one T cell receptor beta chain. The antigen it recognizes is unknown. Qualities for individual bases were not recorded, and no much larger clone is one base off. After removal of 1 base from V and 3 bases from J, the junction retains 14 bases not matched to a gene. The CDR3 covers 18 residues, taking in both the cysteine and the phenylalanine. Only the CDR3 region is kept as DNA, spanning 54 bases read in frame from base 1. CDR1 and CDR2, per the germline V gene, are SGHNT and YENEEA. Library method: the immunoSEQ multiplex PCR assay. For the multiplex PCR, a mixture combining 60 forward primers for TCR Vbeta segments and 13 reverse primers for TCR Jbeta segments was used. The CDR3 region of rearranged TCR beta genes was amplified from genomic DNA by a multiplex PCR assay. On the Illumina HiSeq System, the amplified TCR beta libraries were sequenced as 87-base-pair reads. The authors' pipeline ran thus. Across the 700 or so repertoires, a later analysis counted roughly 77 million unique TCR beta chains, approximately 10 million of which were shared by at least two donors. Raw reads were error-corrected and collapsed into unique sequences by a nearest-neighbor algorithm in which closely related sequences were merged to remove PCR and sequencing errors. CDR3 sequences were aligned to IMGT reference sequences to assign V, D and J gene segments. For a sequence to be retained, a match of at least six nucleotides to both a V gene segment and a J gene segment was required. Rearrangements were classified as productive when the CDR3 lacked stop codons and remained in frame with V and J, and all other rearrangements were classified as non-productive. Following IMGT convention, CDR3 was defined as the stretch from the second conserved V-encoded cysteine up to the conserved J-encoded phenylalanine. The earlier analysis of fewer than 700 of the donors excluded sequences that lacked an unambiguous match to a single V gene segment. In an earlier analysis of some 590 of the donors, a V segment was called functional when productive rearrangements were above 56.7%, and segregating when the standard deviation between donors exceeded 5%. A statistical classification framework was built for diagnosing cytomegalovirus status from the catalog of TCR beta chain sequences. In a later analysis, TCR nucleotide sequences were compared against IMGT/GENE-DB human TR gene sequences so that V and J genes could be assigned. Using the TCRdist pipeline, a later analysis assigned CDR3 sequences along with most-parsimonious VDJ recombination scenarios. A later analysis defined each TCR beta chain by its CDR3 amino acid sequence plus V-gene family, and excluded reads lacking a unique V-gene family. As a way to deal with suspected cross-contamination and a sequencing artifact, a later analysis dropped 450 to 700 nucleotide sequences that were highly shared and had low generation probability. In a later analysis, a clonal expansion index for each public chain was calculated from normalized within-repertoire ranks of inferred template counts. A later analysis computed generation probabilities with a VDJ recombination model fitted to out-of-frame rearrangements, and checked the results against IGoR. In a later analysis, TCR-TCR, TCR-HLA and TCR-CMV co-occurrence was scored with hypergeometric tests, and a repertoire-size bias correction was applied to TCR pairs. False discovery rates were estimated in a later analysis by permuting HLA or CMV assignments 20 times. In a later analysis, co-occurring TCRs were grouped with DBSCAN, and TCRdist sequence similarity was added when clustering was performed within HLA-allele-positive subsets. Repertoires with fewer than 30,000 or more than 120,000 public chains were left out of co-occurrence clustering, as were about 5 repertoires with anomalous nucleotide sharing. Sourced from immuneACCESS, this table was stored by TCRdb with only in-frame sequences that have V and J called. A share of the clones is absent; for the studies checked, an unresolved V gene accounts for under half, and the remainder has no known explanation. Clone size and the V and J calls come from that table; the DNA yielded D and trimming. The sample data list under 200,000 clones, and 79% of these were observed just once. The ten largest clones add up to under 0.9% of the sample.

This entry is derived from a study of cytomegalovirus exposure and HLA in healthy donors (TCRdb year 2017). As for the study more broadly: According to an earlier analysis of 550 to 700 of the donors, about 179 million T cells yielded some 110 million unique TCR beta sequences and approximately 300 Gb of sequence data. Because of strong linkage in the cohort, four or five DR-DQ haplotypes were treated as single units for association and clustering. All discovery cohort repertoires had been generated on a single sequencing platform. A later analysis re-analyzed previously published TCR beta repertoires from approximately 700 donors and added high-resolution HLA genotyping to study TCR occurrence patterns. Among the 398 genotyped donors, around 81% belonged to the genetic ancestry cluster associated with self-reported Caucasian donors. A separate validation cohort of over 95 different subjects was used in addition to the approximately 700-subject first cohort. High-throughput TCR immunosequencing, statistical association of individual TCRs with disease status, and machine learning were combined to predict cytomegalovirus infection status. Rather than using new phenotypic data, the later analysis identified candidate immune exposures from TCR beta sequences and from how often those sequences occurred across donors. Using immunosequencing, the study profiled T cell repertoires from 640 or so subjects and related those repertoires to cytomegalovirus serostatus. An earlier analysis of some 500 of the donors used high-throughput TCR beta sequencing to judge whether each TCR beta V gene segment behaved as functional or pseudogenic. The study aimed to test whether signatures of past pathogen exposure could be identified by cataloging public T cell receptors. Donor age, sex, ethnicity and CMV serostatus were compiled alongside the repertoire data. Among roughly 400 genotyped donors of the cohort, an average of approximately 240,000 unique TCR beta nucleotide sequences was sequenced per donor, of which about 19% were non-productive. HLA typing covered class I and class II loci at four-digit resolution. In a later genetic analysis, genome-wide SNP genotypes for 398 of the 666 donors were used, and that subset was treated as a discovery cohort. Roughly 300 gigabases of sequencing data and 70 million to 100 million unique TCR sequences made up an early release that covered roughly 670 HLA-typed donors. The number of donors typed differed by locus, with roughly 620-630 for A, B, C, DRB1 and DQB1, 522 for DQA1, about 610 for DPA1, and some 440 for DPB1.

General conclusions and limits of the study: It was suggested by the authors that the approach could potentially be generalized to other disease states and immunological phenotypes. In vitro tests confirmed that a few of the cytomegalovirus-associated TCR beta chains recognize cytomegalovirus antigens. In the study, some 160 TCR beta chains were listed as associated with cytomegalovirus. A cluster of highly shared sequence variants was judged likely to be a technical artifact of the sequencing pipeline. Sequencing depth was assumed to be roughly uniform across donors in the presence/absence analyses, though that assumption may not hold. Some IMGT-functional V segments, including TRBV6-2 and TRBV6-3, could not be distinguished by the 87-base-pair reads and were therefore excluded. Because counts were too low, some 16 rarely observed V segments, including chromosome 9 orphons, were excluded from the earlier analysis of under 650 of the donors. The classifier was reported to diagnose cytomegalovirus status with high specificity and sensitivity in both the original and validation cohorts. For the cohort, immune exposure information was limited to CMV serostatus. Compared with equally common non-associated chains, HLA-associated TCR beta chains in a later analysis were more clonally expanded and had lower generation probabilities. Correlated functional status among segregating V segments might be attributable to linkage disequilibrium, but an unknown experimental factor could not be ruled out. In a later analysis, the rate of TCR association differed among HLA loci, with DRB1 alleles having the most associated TCRs and HLA-C alleles having the fewest. Only TCR beta chains were sequenced in this cohort, and the absence of alpha or paired-chain data limited detectable features. An association between a missense DCLRE1C variant and V-gene and J-gene trimming of TCR beta chains was found in a later genetic analysis and replicated in an independent cohort. A later analysis found that most CMV-associated TCR beta chains appeared HLA-restricted, with HLA associations seemingly driven largely by CMV exposure. Strong co-occurrence of HLA alleles, especially DR and DQ, made assigning TCR associations to individual alleles difficult. At a false discovery rate of 0.05, a later analysis linked around 15,000 TCR beta sequences to specific HLA alleles. Most TCR sequences were seen in very few donors, while some public TCRs were found in many individuals. A further reported finding was that TCR beta sequences accurately predicted the HLA-A and HLA-B alleles for most subjects in the first cohort. Compared with the roughly 700-donor mean, donors in an Asian-associated ancestry cluster had fewer N-insertions in productive TCRs, according to a later genetic analysis. According to a later analysis, parvovirus B19, influenza, CMV and Epstein-Barr virus appeared linked to several top co-occurrence clusters. In an earlier analysis of around 600 of the donors, most TCR beta V segments appeared in productive rearrangements about 87% or about 30% of the time, broadly matching IMGT annotations. HLA typing was unavailable for some donors at each locus, so association tests used only the typed subset.

The cohort consisted of 650 to 700 healthy bone marrow donors. At the time of sampling, every cohort member was nominally healthy, though immune exposures that went unrecorded were likely present. The donor was CMV seronegative and belonged to the group of around 400 seronegative cohort members. Every donor gave a peripheral blood sample, and the peripheral blood mononuclear cells from that sample were used for TCR beta sequencing. Genomic DNA extraction from the blood cell samples was performed with the Qiagen DNeasy Blood Extraction Kit. This TCR was recovered from a woman aged 40 to 50 in good health and CMV-seronegative. The specimen sequenced was PBMCs. The chain links TRBV11-3 with TRBJ2-5, with TRBD2 identical over 7 junction bases. The CDR3 here reads CASSLAFPQGLAEETQYF. The nucleotide sequence is TGTGCCAGCAGCTTAGCCTTCCCCCAAGGGCTAGCGGAAGAGACCCAGTACTTC.